This entry lists 30 T cell receptor beta chains sequenced from one sample in a study of cytomegalovirus exposure and HLA in healthy donors. PCR used 60 Vbeta primers and 13 Jbeta primers. Repertoires were generated with immunoSEQ multiplex PCR, while TCRdb's copy carries only in-frame clones and drops some. The sample records 180,000 or so clones, around two thirds being singletons. Sequenced: PBMCs. The receptors shown here come from a man aged 35 to 55 in good health and CMV-seronegative.

In the case of this clone: A junction boundary mismatches the germline segment, possibly from a read error. The rearrangement joins TRBV7-9 to TRBJ2-5, with no clear D. The CDR3 sequence is 12 residues long. The germline V gene encodes CDR1 SEHNR and CDR2 FQNEAQ (reference sequence). The CDR3 reads CSSSLIGETQYF. The CDR3 nucleotides are TGTTCCAGCAGCTTGATCGGAGAGACCCAGTACTTC.

The chain links TRBV19 to TRBJ1-5, with D possibly matching TRBD1 (5 bases). CDR3 length: 17 amino acids. Germline V gene data show CDR1 as LNHDA and CDR2 as SQIVND (reference sequence). Trimming stripped 6 bases from V and 3 bases from J, with 21 bases between. CDR3 protein: CASRRSREGPDNQPQHF. The CDR3 DNA reads TGTGCCAGTAGAAGGTCGCGGGAGGGGCCAGACAATCAGCCCCAGCATTTT.

This sequence joins TRBV10-3 and TRBJ1-2; D is undetermined. Between the trimmed V and J ends, which lost 4 bases and 0 bases, there was a span of 15 bases. This CDR3 is 16 amino acids long. Germline CDR1 and CDR2: ENHRY and SYGVKD. The CDR3: CAISVGGIGANYGYTF. CDR3 sequence (DNA): TGTGCCATCAGTGTTGGAGGGATTGGGGCTAACTATGGCTACACCTTC.

This clone was seen a handful of times. V usage is TRBV18 and J usage is TRBJ2-5; TRBD2 matches at 13 bases. With V trimmed by 1 base and J by 2 bases, 7 bases remained unmatched. Germline assignment: CDR1 KGHSH and CDR2 LQKENI. CDR3 size: 18 residues. CDR3 bases: TGTGCCAGCTCACCACGACTAGCGGGGGGCCTCCTACAAGAGACCCAGTACTTC. Translated: CASSPRLAGGLLQETQYF. The complete variable domain, with remaining parts taken from reference TRBV18 and TRBJ2-5, reads NAGVMQNPRHLVRRRGQEARLRCSPMKGHSHVYWYRQLPEEGLKFMVYLQKENIIDESGMPKERFSAEFPKEGPSILRIQQVVRGDSAAYFCASSPRLAGGLLQETQYFGPGTRLLVL.

The count of this clone is one. The chain carries TRBV6-5 and TRBJ2-2; D uncertain. Looked up from germline, CDR1 is MNHEY and CDR2 is SVGAGI. V was pared by 2 bases and J by 1 base, with 8 bases between. The CDR3 sequence is 15 residues long. CDR3 sequence reads: CASSYATGNTGELFF. Written as DNA, the CDR3 is TGTGCCAGCAGTTACGCGACGGGGAACACCGGGGAGCTGTTTTTT.

The table lists this clone with a few counts. The sample holds other DNA sequences that translate to the same CDR3. The chain carries TRBV6-5 and TRBJ1-5; D uncertain. The CDR3 is 14 amino acids. Trimming shortened V by 0 bases and J by 2 bases, and 5 bases separated the two germline ends. Germline V gene lookup returns CDR1 MNHEY and CDR2 SVGAGI. In DNA, the CDR3 is TGTGCCAGCAGTTACTCGGGCGGCAATCAGCCCCAGCATTTT. Its translation: CASSYSGGNQPQHF.

The genes are TRBV19 and TRBJ2-7; maybe TRBD2 (5 bases). This CDR3 region has 13 residues. Trimming cost V 1 base and J 5 bases, with 9 bases left between them. The germline V gene encodes CDR1 LNHDA and CDR2 SQIVND (reference sequence). CDR3 nucleotide sequence: TGTGCCAGTAGTATAGGGGCCGGGGACGAGCAGTACTTC. This encodes CASSIGAGDEQYF.

The genes are TRBV28 and TRBJ1-1, with 9 bases that match TRBD1. CDR1 MDHEN and CDR2 SYDVKM come from the germline V gene. Trimming cost V 6 bases and J 5 bases; bases outside gene matches: 7. The CDR3 contains 14 residues. CDR3 sequence (DNA): TGTGCCAGCAGCAAACAGGGGGCGAGGACTGAAGCTTTCTTT. This codes for CASSKQGARTEAFF.

The chain employs TRBV30 and TRBJ1-1; D remains unclear. Trimming shortened V by 2 bases and J by 5 bases, and 9 bases separated the two germline ends. This CDR3 has 12 residues. Germline CDR1 is GTSNPN and CDR2 is SVGIG (reference sequence). DNA for the CDR3: TGTGCCTGGAGTCCGCGAGAGACTGAAGCTTTCTTT. Translated, it gives CAWSPRETEAFF.

The chain carries TRBV6-5 and TRBJ1-1; no definite D call. The V end was cut by 2 bases, the J end by 1 base, with 2 bases between. This CDR3 spans 12 amino acids. Germline lookup yields CDR1 MNHEY and CDR2 SVGAGI. The chain's CDR3 is CASSYRNTEAFF. The DNA of the CDR3 is TGTGCCAGCAGTTACCGGAACACTGAAGCTTTCTTT.

This chain connects TRBV30 to TRBJ2-2, with 8 bases that match TRBD2. After removal of 3 bases from V and 4 bases from J, the junction contained 10 bases not matched to a gene. The CDR3 totals 16 residues. Germline CDR1 and CDR2: GTSNPN and SVGIG (reference sequence). Here the CDR3 DNA reads TGTGCCTGGAGCGGGGGGGCTTGGCTGGTCACCGGGGAGCTGTTTTTT. This gives the protein CAWSGGAWLVTGELFF.

The V gene is TRBV4-1, the J gene TRBJ1-1; 8 bases agree with TRBD1. This CDR3 contains 14 residues. Germline V CDR1 and CDR2: MGHRA, YSYEKL. Trimming took 4 bases from V and 4 from J; bases not matched to a gene: 5. CDR3 sequence: CASSPMTGATEAFF. The CDR3 DNA is TGCGCCAGCAGCCCTATGACAGGGGCCACTGAAGCTTTCTTT.

CDR3 residues: CASSLVAGSSYEQYF. The CDR3 coding sequence is TGCGCCAGCAGCTTGGTGGCGGGAAGCTCCTACGAGCAGTACTTC. The chain employs TRBV5-1 and TRBJ2-7; weak D call: TRBD2 (6 bases). The CDR3 extends over 15 amino acids. The germline V gene has CDR1 SGHRS and CDR2 YFSETQ. Trimming took off 0 bases at V and 0 bases at J, with 10 bases between the two ends.

This chain links TRBV9 with TRBJ2-5, with 11 bases matching TRBD2. The germline CDR1 and CDR2 sequences are SGDLS and YYNGEE. The V gene end was trimmed by 1 base and the J gene end by 5 bases; junction bases not matched to a gene: 7. This CDR3 contains 16 residues. CDR3 amino acids: CASSVTTSGMGETQYF. CDR3 DNA sequence: TGTGCCAGCAGCGTAACGACTAGCGGGATGGGGGAGACCCAGTACTTC.

This clone was observed a handful of times. The chain recombines TRBV5-5 with TRBJ2-3; TRBD1 might be the D (6 bases). The V end was cut by 1 base, the J end by 6 bases, with 6 bases between. Germline V gives CDR1 SGHKS, CDR2 YYEKEE (reference sequence). This CDR3 is 12 amino acids long. CDR3 nucleotides: TGTGCCAGCAGCTTGCAGGGGGATACGCAGTATTTT. It is translated as CASSLQGDTQYF.

This clone was seen a handful of times. The rearrangement uses TRBV5-6 and TRBJ2-5, with 8 bases fitting TRBD1. CDR3 length equals 17 residues. V shed 4 bases, J shed 5 bases, and the junction held 16 bases outside the gene matches. CDR1 and CDR2 (germline): SGHDT, YYEEEE. Here the CDR3 DNA reads TGTGCCAGCAGCAACTTTGGGCAGGGGGCTGAGATGGAGACCCAGTACTTC. It specifies CASSNFGQGAEMETQYF.

This clone was observed a few times. The rearrangement uses TRBV6-1 and TRBJ2-1, with TRBD2 matching over 7 bases. Germline V lookup: CDR1 MNHNS, CDR2 SASEGT. The CDR3 has 15 amino acids. The V segment lost 5 bases and the J segment 1 base; nucleotides outside the gene matches: 5. The CDR3 sequence: CASSILARSYNEQFF. CDR3 DNA sequence: TGTGCCAGCAGTATACTAGCGCGGTCCTACAATGAGCAGTTCTTC.

The chain employs TRBV27 and TRBJ1-5; D not certain. This CDR3 is built from 13 residues. V was clipped by 4 bases and J by 0 bases, with 4 bases between them. CDR1 MNHEY and CDR2 SMNVEV come from the germline V gene (reference sequence). The CDR3 DNA reads TGTGCCAGCAGTTATAATAGCAATCAGCCCCAGCATTTT. Its protein is CASSYNSNQPQHF.

The CDR3 here is CASSRSGTLGYF. CDR3 DNA sequence: TGTGCCAGCAGTCGCTCCGGGACATTGGGGTATTTT. The chain carries TRBV14 and TRBJ2-3, with D perhaps matching TRBD1 (6 bases). This CDR3 contains 12 residues. The ends were cut back, 6 bases at V and 14 bases at J, with 18 bases in the middle. Per germline, CDR1 SGHDN and CDR2 FVKESK.

This clone was recorded once. The chain uses TRBV5-6 and TRBJ1-4; D ambiguous. CDR3 length: 14 amino acids. The V gene's germline CDR1 is SGHDT and CDR2 YYEEEE. The ends were cut back, 4 bases at V and 4 bases at J, with 11 bases in the middle. The CDR3 coding sequence is TGTGCCAGCAGCCCGATGGGCTTTAATGAAAAACTGTTTTTT. Its protein is CASSPMGFNEKLFF.

V and J are TRBV5-1 and TRBJ2-6, with TRBD1 matching over 9 bases. V lost 0 bases, J lost 0 bases, and 4 bases stayed unmatched. CDR1 is SGHRS, CDR2 YFSETQ, per germline. The CDR3 extends over 18 amino acids. The chain's CDR3 is CASSLEGQGYSGANVLTF. For the CDR3, the DNA is TGCGCCAGCAGCTTGGAGGGACAGGGATACTCTGGGGCCAACGTCCTGACTTTC.

The chain combines TRBV5-4 with TRBJ1-1; D possibly corresponds to TRBD1 (6 bases). Germline values: CDR1 SGHNT, CDR2 YYREEE (reference sequence). V was shortened by 1 base and J by 2 bases, with 12 bases between the two germline ends. The CDR3 consists of 15 residues. The CDR3 here is CASSLSGGRNTEAFF. CDR3 sequence (DNA): TGTGCCAGCAGCTTGTCGGGGGGGCGAAACACTGAAGCTTTCTTT.

This chain joins TRBV6-5 and TRBJ2-7; 7 bases agree with TRBD1. In germline, CDR1 is MNHEY, CDR2 SVGAGI. The CDR3 consists of 15 residues. Losses at the gene ends were 6 bases for V and 5 bases for J; bases not matched to a gene: 13. The CDR3 DNA reads TGTGCCAGCAGCCCGACCCAGGGGGTGGTAGACGAGCAGTACTTC. Translation gives CASSPTQGVVDEQYF.

The genes are TRBV29-1 and TRBJ2-3; possible D gene TRBD1, 6 bases. Trimming removed 1 base at V and 2 bases at J, with 7 bases between. Per germline, CDR1 SQVTM and CDR2 ANQGSEA. The CDR3 loop spans 13 amino acids. CDR3 sequence: CSVEGTDTDTQYF. DNA for the CDR3: TGCAGCGTTGAAGGGACAGACACAGATACGCAGTATTTT.

This clone was seen more than once but under ten times. CDR3 DNA: TGCGCCAGCAAACTTGGACTAGACAATGAGCAGTTCTTC. Its protein is CASKLGLDNEQFF. This chain joins TRBV5-1 and TRBJ2-1; 7 bases align to TRBD2. With V trimmed by 6 bases and J by 5 bases, 5 bases remained unmatched. This CDR3 comprises 13 residues. Germline V gene data show CDR1 as SGHRS and CDR2 as YFSETQ.

The chain has TRBV7-9 and TRBJ1-4, with TRBD1 identical over 9 bases. With V trimmed by 5 bases and J by 3 bases, 13 bases remained unmatched. The CDR3 spans 18 residues. Germline CDR1 is SEHNR and CDR2 is FQNEAQ (reference sequence). In DNA form, the CDR3 reads TGTGCCAGCAGCCCACGTCCCGGGACAGGGAACCCTAATGAAAAACTGTTTTTT. As protein: CASSPRPGTGNPNEKLFF.

There are a few counts of this clone. In DNA form, the CDR3 reads TGCGCCAGCAGCGTCGGGACAGGGCGCTGGACAGATACGCAGTATTTT. It yields the protein CASSVGTGRWTDTQYF. V is TRBV5-1 and J is TRBJ2-3; 9 bases line up with TRBD1. J was trimmed by 3 bases and V by 4 bases; bases with no gene match: 9. The CDR3 is 16 residues long. Looked up from germline, CDR1 is SGHRS and CDR2 is YFSETQ.

This clone was seen just once. The CDR3 spells CASSPQGGETDTQYF. The CDR3 DNA reads TGTGCCAGCAGCCCACAGGGGGGGGAAACAGATACGCAGTATTTT. This rearrangement joins TRBV7-2 to TRBJ2-3; D may be TRBD1 (8 bases). V shed 5 bases and J shed 3 bases, with 15 bases lying between them. Germline loops: CDR1 SGHTA, CDR2 FQGNSA. This CDR3 comprises 15 residues.

This clone showed up just a few times. The chain carries TRBV28 and TRBJ1-4; the D gene is possibly TRBD1 (5 bases). The germline gives CDR1 MDHEN, CDR2 SYDVKM. The V end was cut by 10 bases, the J end by 8 bases, with 14 bases between. The CDR3 runs to 12 residues. CDR3 DNA: TGTGCCACCTACGACAGAAACGAAAAACTGTTTTTT. Translated, it gives CATYDRNEKLFF.

The chain joins TRBV28 to TRBJ1-1, with 7 bases matching TRBD1. This CDR3 comprises 15 residues. The V segment lost 4 bases and the J segment 4 bases; nucleotides outside the gene matches: 9. Germline CDR1 MDHEN, CDR2 SYDVKM. CDR3 in amino acids: CASSYNRGGGTEAFF. CDR3 sequence (DNA): TGTGCCAGCAGTTATAACAGGGGAGGAGGCACTGAAGCTTTCTTT.